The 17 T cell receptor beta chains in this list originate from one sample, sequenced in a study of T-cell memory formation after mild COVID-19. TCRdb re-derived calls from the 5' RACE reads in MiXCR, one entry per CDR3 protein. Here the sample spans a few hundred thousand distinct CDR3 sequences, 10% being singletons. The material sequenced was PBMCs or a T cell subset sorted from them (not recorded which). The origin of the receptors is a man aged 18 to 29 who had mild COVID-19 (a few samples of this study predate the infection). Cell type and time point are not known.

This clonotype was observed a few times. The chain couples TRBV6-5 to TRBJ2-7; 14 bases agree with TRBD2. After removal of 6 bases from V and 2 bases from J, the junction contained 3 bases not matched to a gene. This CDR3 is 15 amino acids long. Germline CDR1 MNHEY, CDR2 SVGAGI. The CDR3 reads CASRSGLAGAYEQYV. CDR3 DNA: TGTGCCAGCAGATCGGGACTAGCGGGGGCCTACGAGCAGTACGTC.

CDR3 DNA: TGTGCCAGCAGCTTGGGACGACAGGGAGAAGCTTTCTTT. Translating gives CASSLGRQGEAFF. The rearrangement joins TRBV7-2 to TRBJ1-1; 7 bases match TRBD1. This CDR3 contains 13 residues. Losses at the gene ends were 3 bases for V and 8 bases for J; bases not matched to a gene: 6. The germline V gene encodes CDR1 SGHTA and CDR2 FQGNSA.

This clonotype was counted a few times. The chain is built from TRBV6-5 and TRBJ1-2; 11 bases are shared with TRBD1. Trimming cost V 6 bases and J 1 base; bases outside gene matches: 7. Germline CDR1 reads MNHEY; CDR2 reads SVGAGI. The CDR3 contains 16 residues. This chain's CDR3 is CASSWTGGAGNYGYTF. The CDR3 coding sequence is TGTGCCAGCAGCTGGACAGGGGGCGCCGGTAACTATGGCTACACCTTC.

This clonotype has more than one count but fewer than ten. CDR3 protein: CASSKDREGAQYF. The CDR3 DNA is TGTGCCAGCAGCAAGGACAGGGAGGGGGCCCAGTACTTC. This chain connects TRBV7-7 to TRBJ2-5, with a possible D match to TRBD1 (8 bases). CDR3 length: 13 amino acids. CDR1 is SSHAT and CDR2 is FNYEAQ in the germline V gene (reference sequence). V shed 5 bases and J shed 9 bases, with 16 bases lying between them. The variable domain in full, completed from reference TRBV7-7 and TRBJ2-5, reads GAGVSQSPRYKVTKRGQDVTLRCDPISSHATLYWYQQALGQGPEFLTYFNYEAQPDKSGLPSDRFSAERPEGSISTLTIQRTEQRDSAMYRCASSKDREGAQYFGPGTRLLVL.

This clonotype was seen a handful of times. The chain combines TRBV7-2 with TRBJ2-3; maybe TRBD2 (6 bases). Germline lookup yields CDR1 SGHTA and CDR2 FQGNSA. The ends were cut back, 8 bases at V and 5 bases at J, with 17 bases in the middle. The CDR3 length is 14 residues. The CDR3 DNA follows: TGTGCCAGCGGTTTTGCGGGGCGGGGAGATACGCAGTATTTT. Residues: CASGFAGRGDTQYF.

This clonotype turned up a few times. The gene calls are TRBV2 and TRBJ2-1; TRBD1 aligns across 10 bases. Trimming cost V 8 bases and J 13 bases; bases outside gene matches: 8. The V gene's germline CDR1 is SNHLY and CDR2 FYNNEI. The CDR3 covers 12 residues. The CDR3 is CASQGTGELQFF. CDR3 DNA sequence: TGTGCCAGCCAGGGGACAGGGGAACTTCAGTTCTTC.

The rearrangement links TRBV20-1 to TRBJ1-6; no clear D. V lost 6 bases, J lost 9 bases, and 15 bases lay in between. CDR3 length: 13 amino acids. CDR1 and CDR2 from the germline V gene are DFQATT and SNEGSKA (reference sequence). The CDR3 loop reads CSAVDRRASPLHF. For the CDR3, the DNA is TGCAGTGCCGTGGACCGTCGGGCTTCACCCCTCCACTTT.

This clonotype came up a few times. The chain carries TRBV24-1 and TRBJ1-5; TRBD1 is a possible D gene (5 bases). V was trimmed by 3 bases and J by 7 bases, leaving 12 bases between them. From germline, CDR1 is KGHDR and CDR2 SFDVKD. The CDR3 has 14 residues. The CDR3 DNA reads TGTGCCACCAGTGATGGCTCAGGGTTACAGCCCCAGCATTTT. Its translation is CATSDGSGLQPQHF.

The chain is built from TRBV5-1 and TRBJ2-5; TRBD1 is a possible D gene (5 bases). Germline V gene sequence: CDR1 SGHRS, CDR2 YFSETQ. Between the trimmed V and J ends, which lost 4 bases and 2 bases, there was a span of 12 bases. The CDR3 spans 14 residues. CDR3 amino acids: CASSPRQMQETQYF. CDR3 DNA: TGCGCCAGCAGCCCTCGACAGATGCAAGAGACCCAGTACTTC.

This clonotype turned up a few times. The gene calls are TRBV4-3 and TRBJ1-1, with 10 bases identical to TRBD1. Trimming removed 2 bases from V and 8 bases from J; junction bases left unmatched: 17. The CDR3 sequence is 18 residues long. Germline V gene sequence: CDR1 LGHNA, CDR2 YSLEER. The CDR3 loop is CASSQPRQGAVFTPEAFF. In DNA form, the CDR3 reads TGCGCCAGCAGCCAACCTAGACAGGGGGCCGTATTCACCCCAGAAGCTTTCTTT.

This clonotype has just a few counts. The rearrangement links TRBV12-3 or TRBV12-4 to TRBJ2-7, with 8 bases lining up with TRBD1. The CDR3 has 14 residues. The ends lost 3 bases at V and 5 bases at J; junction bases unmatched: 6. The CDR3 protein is CASSFQGAYHEQYF. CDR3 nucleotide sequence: TGTGCCAGCAGTTTCCAGGGGGCTTACCACGAGCAGTACTTC.

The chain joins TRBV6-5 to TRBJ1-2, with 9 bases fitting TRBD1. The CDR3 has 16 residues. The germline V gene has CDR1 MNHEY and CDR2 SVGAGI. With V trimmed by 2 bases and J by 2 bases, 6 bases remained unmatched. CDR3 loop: CASSYQGTGTNYGYTF. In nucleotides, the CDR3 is TGTGCCAGCAGTTACCAAGGGACAGGGACGAACTATGGCTACACCTTC.

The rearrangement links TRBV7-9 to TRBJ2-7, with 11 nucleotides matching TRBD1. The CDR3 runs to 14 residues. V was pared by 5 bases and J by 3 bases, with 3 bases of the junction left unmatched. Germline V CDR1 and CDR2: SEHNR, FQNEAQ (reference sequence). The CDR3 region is CASSRDRGFYEQYF. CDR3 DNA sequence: TGTGCCAGCAGCCGGGACAGGGGGTTCTACGAGCAGTACTTC.

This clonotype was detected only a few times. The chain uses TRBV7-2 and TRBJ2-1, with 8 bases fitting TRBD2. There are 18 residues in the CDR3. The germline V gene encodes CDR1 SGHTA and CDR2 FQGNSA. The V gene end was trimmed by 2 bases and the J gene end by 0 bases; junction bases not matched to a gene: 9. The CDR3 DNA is TGTGCCAGCAGCTTAATGTGGGCTAGCGGGTCCTCCTACAATGAGCAGTTCTTC. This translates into CASSLMWASGSSYNEQFF.

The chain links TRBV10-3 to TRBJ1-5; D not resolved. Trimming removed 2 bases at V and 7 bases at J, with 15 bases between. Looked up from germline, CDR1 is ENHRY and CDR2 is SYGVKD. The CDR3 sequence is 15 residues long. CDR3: CAISEDEGAGQPQHF. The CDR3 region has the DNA TGTGCCATCAGTGAGGACGAGGGCGCCGGACAGCCCCAGCATTTT.

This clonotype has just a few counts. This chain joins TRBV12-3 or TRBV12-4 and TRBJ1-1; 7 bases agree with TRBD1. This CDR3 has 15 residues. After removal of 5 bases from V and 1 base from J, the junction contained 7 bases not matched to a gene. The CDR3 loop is CASSRGQAGNTEAFF. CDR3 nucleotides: TGTGCCAGCAGTCGTGGACAGGCGGGGAACACTGAAGCTTTCTTT.

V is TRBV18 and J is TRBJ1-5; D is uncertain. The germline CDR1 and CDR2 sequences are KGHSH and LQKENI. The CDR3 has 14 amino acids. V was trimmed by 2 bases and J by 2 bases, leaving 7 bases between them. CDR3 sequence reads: CASSPFFGNQPQHF. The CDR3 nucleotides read TGTGCCAGCTCACCATTCTTTGGCAATCAGCCCCAGCATTTT. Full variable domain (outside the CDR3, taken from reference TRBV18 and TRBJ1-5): NAGVMQNPRHLVRRRGQEARLRCSPMKGHSHVYWYRQLPEEGLKFMVYLQKENIIDESGMPKERFSAEFPKEGPSILRIQQVVRGDSAAYFCASSPFFGNQPQHFGDGTRLSIL.